This entry features one T cell receptor beta chain sequence. Additional DNA sequences in this sample encode the identical CDR3. Produced via immunoSEQ multiplex PCR; TCRdb's table is partial and in-frame only. The sample lists hundreds of thousands of clones; around 73% were seen once. These data belong to a study of shared clonotypes between healthy human individuals. The investigators split CD4+ cells into a CD45RA+ naive subset and a CD45RA-negative memory subset. Germline V gene data show CDR1 as SGHRS and CDR2 as YFSETQ. Trimming took 5 bases from V and 0 from J, leaving 8 bases between them. This CDR3 has 13 amino acids.

The chain couples TRBV5-1 to TRBJ1-1; D uncertain. Sample: memory CD4+ T cells sorted from blood. Subset of the sample: CD45RA-negative fraction. This clonotype was obtained from a woman in her twenties or thirties in good health. The CDR3 loop is CASSRQMNTEAFF. CDR3 nucleotides: TGCGCCAGCAGTCGGCAGATGAACACTGAAGCTTTCTTT.